The subject of this entry is one TCR beta chain. Its antigen is not identified. The protocol was immunoSEQ multiplex PCR, while the TCRdb copy is restricted to in-frame clones and leaves out a portion. The table lists around 220,000 clones, around nine tenths of them singletons, with about 2.9% in the top ten. CDR1 and CDR2 from the germline V gene are ENHRY and SYGVKD. The CDR3 runs 16 residues. The trim removed 10 bases at V and 0 bases at J, leaving 12 bases unmatched. The source of the sample is a study of cytomegalovirus exposure and HLA in healthy donors. Study findings and constraints: Accounts indicate the classifier identified cytomegalovirus status with strong specificity and sensitivity. Subsequent analysis showed first-cohort TCR clusters tending to co-occur in 120 or so validation repertoires. Cytomegalovirus-associated status was assigned to roughly 160 TCR beta chains.

The V call is TRBV10-3, the J call TRBJ1-3, with 7 nucleotides matching TRBD1. Sequencing input: PBMCs. This receptor was taken from a young woman in good health and CMV-seronegative. Here the CDR3 DNA reads TGTGCCACCTTAACCGCACAGGGGATCTCTGGAAACACCATATATTTT. Amino acids: CATLTAQGISGNTIYF.